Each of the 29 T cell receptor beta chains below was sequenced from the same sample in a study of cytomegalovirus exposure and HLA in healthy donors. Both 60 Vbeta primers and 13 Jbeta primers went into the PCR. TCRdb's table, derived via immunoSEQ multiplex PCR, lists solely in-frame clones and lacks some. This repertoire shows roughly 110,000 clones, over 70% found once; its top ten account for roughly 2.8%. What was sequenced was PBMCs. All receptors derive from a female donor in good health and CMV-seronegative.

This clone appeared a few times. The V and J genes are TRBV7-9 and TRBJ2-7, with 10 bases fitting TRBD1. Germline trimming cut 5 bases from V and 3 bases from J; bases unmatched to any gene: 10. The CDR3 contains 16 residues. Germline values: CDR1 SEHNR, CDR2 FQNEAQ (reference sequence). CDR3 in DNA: TGTGCCAGCAGCCCCCTTGCCGGGACAGGGGTCTACGAGCAGTACTTC. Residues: CASSPLAGTGVYEQYF.

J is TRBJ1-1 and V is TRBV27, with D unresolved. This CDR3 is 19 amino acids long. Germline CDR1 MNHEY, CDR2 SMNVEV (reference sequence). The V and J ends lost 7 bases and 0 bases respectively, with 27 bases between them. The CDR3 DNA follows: TGTGCCAGCACTGACATCGTAGGCCCGGGAGGTGGACTGAACACTGAAGCTTTCTTT. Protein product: CASTDIVGPGGGLNTEAFF.

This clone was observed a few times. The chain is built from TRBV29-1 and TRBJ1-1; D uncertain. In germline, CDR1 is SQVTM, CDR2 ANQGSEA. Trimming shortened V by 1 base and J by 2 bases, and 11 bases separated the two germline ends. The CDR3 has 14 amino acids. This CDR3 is CSVEVRGRNTEAFF. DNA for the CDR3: TGCAGCGTTGAAGTCCGGGGTCGAAACACTGAAGCTTTCTTT.

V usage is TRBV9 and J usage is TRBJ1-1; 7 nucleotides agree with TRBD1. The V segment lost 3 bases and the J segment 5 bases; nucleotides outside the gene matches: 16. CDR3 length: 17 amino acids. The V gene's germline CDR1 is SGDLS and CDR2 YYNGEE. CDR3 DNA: TGTGCCAGCAGCGCATGGACAGGAACGATTGGGGCAACTGAAGCTTTCTTT. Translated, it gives CASSAWTGTIGATEAFF.

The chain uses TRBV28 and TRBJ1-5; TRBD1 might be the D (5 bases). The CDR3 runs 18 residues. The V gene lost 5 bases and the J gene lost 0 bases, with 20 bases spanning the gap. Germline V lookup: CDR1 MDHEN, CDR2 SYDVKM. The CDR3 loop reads CASSPRGVGSSSNQPQHF. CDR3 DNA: TGTGCCAGCAGTCCCCGGGGGGTGGGGTCCTCTAGCAATCAGCCCCAGCATTTT.

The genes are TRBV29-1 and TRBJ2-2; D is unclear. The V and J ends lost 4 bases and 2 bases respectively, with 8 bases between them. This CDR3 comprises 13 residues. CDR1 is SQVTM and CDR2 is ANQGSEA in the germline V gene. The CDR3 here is CSVVWSNTGELFF. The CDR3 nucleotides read TGCAGCGTTGTATGGAGCAACACCGGGGAGCTGTTTTTT.

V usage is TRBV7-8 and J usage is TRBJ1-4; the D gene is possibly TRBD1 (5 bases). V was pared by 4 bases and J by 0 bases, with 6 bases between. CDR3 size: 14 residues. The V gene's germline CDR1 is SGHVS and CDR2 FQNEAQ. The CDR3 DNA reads TGTGCCAGCAGCTCACAGGCAACTAATGAAAAACTGTTTTTT. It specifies CASSSQATNEKLFF.

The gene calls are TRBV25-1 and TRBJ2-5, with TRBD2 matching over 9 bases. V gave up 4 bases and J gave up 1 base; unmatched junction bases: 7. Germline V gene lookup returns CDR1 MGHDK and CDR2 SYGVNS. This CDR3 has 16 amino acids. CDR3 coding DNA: TGTGCCAGCAGTGGGCTAGCGGGGTCATTCCAAGAGACCCAGTACTTC. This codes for CASSGLAGSFQETQYF.

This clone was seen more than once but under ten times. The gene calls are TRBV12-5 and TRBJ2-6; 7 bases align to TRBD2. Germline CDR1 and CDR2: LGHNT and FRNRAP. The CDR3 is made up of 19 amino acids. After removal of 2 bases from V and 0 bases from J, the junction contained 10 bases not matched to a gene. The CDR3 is CASGLPRRGGGSGANVLTF. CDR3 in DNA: TGTGCTAGTGGTTTGCCCAGGAGGGGCGGGGGCTCTGGGGCCAACGTCCTGACTTTC.

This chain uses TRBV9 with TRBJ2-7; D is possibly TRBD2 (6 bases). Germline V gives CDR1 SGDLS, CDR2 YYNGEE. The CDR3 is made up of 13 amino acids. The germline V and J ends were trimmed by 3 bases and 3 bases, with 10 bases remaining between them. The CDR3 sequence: CASSAEGNYEQYF. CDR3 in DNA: TGTGCCAGCAGCGCGGAGGGGAACTACGAGCAGTACTTC. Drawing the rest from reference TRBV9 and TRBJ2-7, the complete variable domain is DSGVTQTPKHLITATGQRVTLRCSPRSGDLSVYWYQQSLDQGLQFLIQYYNGEERAKGNILERFSAQQFPDLHSELNLSSLELGDSALYFCASSAEGNYEQYFGPGTRLTVT.

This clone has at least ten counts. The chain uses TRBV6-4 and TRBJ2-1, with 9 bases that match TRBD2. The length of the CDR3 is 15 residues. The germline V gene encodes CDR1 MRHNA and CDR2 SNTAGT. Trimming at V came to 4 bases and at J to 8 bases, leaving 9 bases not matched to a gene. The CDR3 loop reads CASSVVAGDEDEQFF. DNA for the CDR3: TGTGCCAGCAGTGTTGTAGCGGGAGATGAGGATGAGCAGTTCTTC.

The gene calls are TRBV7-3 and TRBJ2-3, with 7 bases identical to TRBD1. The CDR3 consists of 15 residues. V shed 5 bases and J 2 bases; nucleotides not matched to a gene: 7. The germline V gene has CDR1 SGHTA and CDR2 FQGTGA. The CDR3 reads CASSPQGVITDTQYF. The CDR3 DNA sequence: TGTGCCAGCAGCCCCCAGGGGGTCATCACAGATACGCAGTATTTT.

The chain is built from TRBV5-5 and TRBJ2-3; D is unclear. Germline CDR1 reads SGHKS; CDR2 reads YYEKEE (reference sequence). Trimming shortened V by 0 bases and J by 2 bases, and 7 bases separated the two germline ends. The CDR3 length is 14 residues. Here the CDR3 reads CASSLGGYTDTQYF. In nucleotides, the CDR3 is TGTGCCAGCAGCTTGGGCGGTTACACAGATACGCAGTATTTT. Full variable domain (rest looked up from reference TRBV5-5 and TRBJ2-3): DAGVTQSPTHLIKTRGQQVTLRCSPISGHKSVSWYQQVLGQGPQFIFQYYEKEERGRGNFPDRFSARQFPNYSSELNVNALLLGDSALYLCASSLGGYTDTQYFGPGTRLTVL.

The CDR3 DNA follows: TGTGCCAGCAGTTTACCCCTATCTAGCGGACACCAAGAGACCCAGTACTTC. It yields the protein CASSLPLSSGHQETQYF. J is TRBJ2-5 and V is TRBV28; 7 bases map to TRBD2. The germline CDR1 and CDR2 sequences are MDHEN and SYDVKM. The CDR3 has 17 amino acids. Unmatched junction bases numbered 9, after V lost 2 bases and J lost 0 bases.

This chain's CDR3 is CAISESPDTGELFF. CDR3 sequence (DNA): TGTGCCATCAGTGAGTCGCCAGACACCGGGGAGCTGTTTTTT. The V gene is TRBV10-3, the J gene TRBJ2-2; D gene unclear. Per the germline V gene, CDR1 is ENHRY and CDR2 is SYGVKD. This CDR3 has 14 residues. V lost 0 bases and J lost 3, with 5 bases in between.

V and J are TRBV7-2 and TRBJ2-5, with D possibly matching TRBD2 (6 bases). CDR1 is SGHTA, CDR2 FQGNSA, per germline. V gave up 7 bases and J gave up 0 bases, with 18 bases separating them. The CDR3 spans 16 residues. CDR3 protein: CASTGLSGMYQETQYF. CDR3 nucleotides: TGTGCCAGCACCGGACTTAGCGGAATGTACCAAGAGACCCAGTACTTC.

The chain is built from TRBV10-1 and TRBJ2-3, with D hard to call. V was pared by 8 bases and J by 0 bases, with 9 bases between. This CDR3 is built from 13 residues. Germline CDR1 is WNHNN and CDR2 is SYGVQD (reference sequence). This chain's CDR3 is CASQRSSTDTQYF. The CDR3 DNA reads TGCGCCAGCCAGCGTTCTAGCACAGATACGCAGTATTTT.

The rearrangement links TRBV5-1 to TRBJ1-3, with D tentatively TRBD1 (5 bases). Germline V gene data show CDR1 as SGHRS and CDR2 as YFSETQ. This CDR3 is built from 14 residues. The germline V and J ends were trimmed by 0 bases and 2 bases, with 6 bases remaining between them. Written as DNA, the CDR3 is TGCGCCAGCAGCTTGGAGGGGCCTGGAAACACCATATATTTT. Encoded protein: CASSLEGPGNTIYF. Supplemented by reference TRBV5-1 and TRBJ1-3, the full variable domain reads KAGVTQTPRYLIKTRGQQVTLSCSPISGHRSVSWYQQTPGQGLQFLFEYFSETQRNKGNFPGRFSGRQFSNSRSEMNVSTLELGDSALYLCASSLEGPGNTIYFGEGSWLTVV.

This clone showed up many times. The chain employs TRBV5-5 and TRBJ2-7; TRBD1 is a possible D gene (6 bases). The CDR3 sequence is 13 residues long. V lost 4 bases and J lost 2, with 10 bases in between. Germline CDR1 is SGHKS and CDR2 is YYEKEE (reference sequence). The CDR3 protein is CASSRDRPYEQYF. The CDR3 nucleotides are TGTGCCAGCAGCCGAGACAGGCCCTACGAGCAGTACTTC. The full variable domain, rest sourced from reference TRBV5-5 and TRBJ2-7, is DAGVTQSPTHLIKTRGQQVTLRCSPISGHKSVSWYQQVLGQGPQFIFQYYEKEERGRGNFPDRFSARQFPNYSSELNVNALLLGDSALYLCASSRDRPYEQYFGPGTRLTVT.

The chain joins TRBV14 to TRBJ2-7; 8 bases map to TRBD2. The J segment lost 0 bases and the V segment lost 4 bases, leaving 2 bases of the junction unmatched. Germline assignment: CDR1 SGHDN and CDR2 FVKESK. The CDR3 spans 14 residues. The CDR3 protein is CASSRLASSYEQYF. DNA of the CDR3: TGTGCCAGCAGCCGACTAGCGTCCTCCTACGAGCAGTACTTC.

DNA for the CDR3: TGTGCCAGTAGTATCCTAGCGGGAGATGGAGAGACCCAGTACTTC. This gives the protein CASSILAGDGETQYF. The J gene is TRBJ2-5, the V gene TRBV19, with TRBD2 identical over 10 bases. V gave up 3 bases and J gave up 4 bases; unmatched junction bases: 5. Per germline, CDR1 LNHDA and CDR2 SQIVND (reference sequence). The CDR3 has 15 amino acids. Full variable domain (remainder filled in from reference TRBV19 and TRBJ2-5): DGGITQSPKYLFRKEGQNVTLSCEQNLNHDAMYWYRQDPGQGLRLIYYSQIVNDFQKGDIAEGYSVSREKKESFPLTVTSAQKNPTAFYLCASSILAGDGETQYFGPGTRLLVL.

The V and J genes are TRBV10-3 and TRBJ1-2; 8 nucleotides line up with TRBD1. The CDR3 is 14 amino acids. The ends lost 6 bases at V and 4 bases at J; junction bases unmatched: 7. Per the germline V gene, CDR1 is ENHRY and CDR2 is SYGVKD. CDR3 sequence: CAISIQGEGYGYTF. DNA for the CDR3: TGTGCCATCAGCATACAGGGGGAGGGCTATGGCTACACCTTC.

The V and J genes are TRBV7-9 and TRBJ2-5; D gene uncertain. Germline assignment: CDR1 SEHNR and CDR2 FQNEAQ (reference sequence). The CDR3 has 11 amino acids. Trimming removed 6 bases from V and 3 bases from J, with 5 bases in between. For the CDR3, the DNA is TGTGCCAGCAGTTCCAAAGAGACCCAGTACTTC. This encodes CASSSKETQYF.

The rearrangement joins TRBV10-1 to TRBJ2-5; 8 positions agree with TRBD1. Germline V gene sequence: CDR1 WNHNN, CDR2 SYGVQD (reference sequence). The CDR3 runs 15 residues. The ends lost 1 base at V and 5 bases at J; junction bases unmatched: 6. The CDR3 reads CASSEFQGAWETQYF. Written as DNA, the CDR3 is TGCGCCAGCAGTGAGTTCCAGGGGGCTTGGGAGACCCAGTACTTC.

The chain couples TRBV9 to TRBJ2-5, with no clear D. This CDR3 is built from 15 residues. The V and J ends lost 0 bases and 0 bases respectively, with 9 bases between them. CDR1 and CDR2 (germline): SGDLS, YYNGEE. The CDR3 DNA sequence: TGTGCCAGCAGCGTAGATCCTCTGTACCAAGAGACCCAGTACTTC. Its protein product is CASSVDPLYQETQYF.

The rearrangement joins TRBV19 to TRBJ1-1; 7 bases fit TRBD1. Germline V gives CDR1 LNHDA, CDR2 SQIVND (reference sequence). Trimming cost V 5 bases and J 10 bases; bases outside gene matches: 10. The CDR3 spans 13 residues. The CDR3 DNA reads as TGTGCCAGTAGTGTAAAAGGGGGCTTTGGAGCTTTCTTT. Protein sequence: CASSVKGGFGAFF.

DNA for the CDR3: TGTGCCAGCAGCCACCCCACCGGGACTCACTACAATGAGCAGTTCTTC. Protein sequence: CASSHPTGTHYNEQFF. This rearrangement joins TRBV4-2 to TRBJ2-1, with TRBD2 as a possible D gene (6 bases). V gave up 3 bases and J gave up 3 bases, with 15 bases separating them. The CDR3 runs to 16 residues. CDR1 and CDR2 (germline): LGHNA, YNFKEQ.

CDR3 sequence reads: CASSAGGLAYGYTF. As DNA, the CDR3 is TGTGCCAGCAGTGCAGGGGGCCTCGCCTATGGCTACACCTTC. This sequence joins TRBV28 and TRBJ1-2; TRBD1 aligns across 8 bases. Germline trimming cut 5 bases from V and 4 bases from J; bases unmatched to any gene: 6. Looked up from germline, CDR1 is MDHEN and CDR2 is SYDVKM. CDR3 length: 14 residues.

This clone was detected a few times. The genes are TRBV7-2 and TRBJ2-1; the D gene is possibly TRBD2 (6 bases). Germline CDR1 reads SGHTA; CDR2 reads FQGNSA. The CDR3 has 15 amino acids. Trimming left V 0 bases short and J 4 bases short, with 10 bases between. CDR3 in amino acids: CASSLAGTYYNEQFF. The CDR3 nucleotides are TGTGCCAGCAGCTTAGCCGGGACTTATTACAATGAGCAGTTCTTC.